The 18 T cell receptor beta chains listed next were all sequenced from one sample in a study of early T cells in non-severe SARS-CoV-2 infection. TCRdb redid the calling of the 5' RACE reads with MiXCR, one entry per CDR3 protein. The sample carries fewer than 40,000 distinct CDR3 sequences, 6.3% recorded once. Source material: whole blood. These receptors were collected from an adult who was a healthcare worker with PCR-confirmed SARS-CoV-2 infection or an uninfected control (not recorded which).

This clonotype showed up many times. This chain links TRBV5-4 with TRBJ2-2; D remains ambiguous. The CDR3 spans 15 residues. CDR1 SGHNT and CDR2 YYREEE come from the germline V gene (reference sequence). Trimming removed 1 base at V and 1 base at J, with 8 bases between. The CDR3 region has the DNA TGTGCCAGCAGCTTGTATCAGGAGAACACCGGGGAGCTGTTTTTT. It yields the protein CASSLYQENTGELFF.

The chain has TRBV4-2 and TRBJ2-1; 10 bases line up with TRBD2. The CDR3 has 16 amino acids. V shed 4 bases, J shed 4 bases, and the junction held 7 bases outside the gene matches. Looked up from germline, CDR1 is LGHNA and CDR2 is YNFKEQ. The CDR3 region is CASSRAAGGGYNEQFF. CDR3 DNA: TGTGCCAGCAGCCGAGCAGCGGGAGGGGGGTACAATGAGCAGTTCTTC.

This clonotype was picked up many times. The chain recombines TRBV5-1 with TRBJ2-5; 10 bases fit TRBD1. The V gene end was trimmed by 0 bases and the J gene end by 4 bases; junction bases not matched to a gene: 3. CDR1 SGHRS and CDR2 YFSETQ come from the germline V gene. CDR3 length equals 15 residues. In nucleotides, the CDR3 is TGCGCCAGCAGCTTGGTGACAGGGGGCGCAGAGACCCAGTACTTC. As protein: CASSLVTGGAETQYF.

This chain connects TRBV10-3 to TRBJ2-1; TRBD2 agrees at 14 bases. J was trimmed by 6 bases and V by 7 bases; bases with no gene match: 5. This CDR3 spans 15 amino acids. Looked up from germline, CDR1 is ENHRY and CDR2 is SYGVKD. The CDR3 sequence is CAINKGLAGVNEQFF. Written as DNA, the CDR3 is TGTGCCATCAACAAGGGACTAGCGGGAGTCAATGAGCAGTTCTTC.

This clonotype occurred many times. The gene calls are TRBV20-1 and TRBJ2-7, with 10 bases fitting TRBD2. Germline assignment: CDR1 DFQATT and CDR2 SNEGSKA (reference sequence). Trimming took 0 bases from V and 4 from J; bases not matched to a gene: 9. The CDR3 loop spans 16 amino acids. The CDR3 sequence: CSARDMASGRAYEQYF. In DNA form, the CDR3 reads TGCAGTGCTAGAGATATGGCTAGCGGGAGAGCTTACGAGCAGTACTTC.

This clonotype was seen repeatedly, ten times or more. The V gene is TRBV11-2, the J gene TRBJ2-5; TRBD1 aligns across 7 bases. The CDR3 has 13 amino acids. Trimming cost V 5 bases and J 2 bases; bases outside gene matches: 2. The germline gives CDR1 SGHAT, CDR2 FQNNGV. This chain's CDR3 is CASSPDRQETQYF. CDR3 in DNA: TGTGCCAGCAGCCCGGACAGGCAAGAGACCCAGTACTTC. Based on the CDR3 plus reference TRBV11-2 and TRBJ2-5, the full variable domain is EAGVAQSPRYKIIEKRQSVAFWCNPISGHATLYWYQQILGQGPKLLIQFQNNGVVDDSQLPKDRFSAERLKGVDSTLKIQPAKLEDSAVYLCASSPDRQETQYFGPGTRLLVL.

The rearrangement links TRBV29-1 to TRBJ2-2, with 8 bases matching TRBD2. CDR1 is SQVTM, CDR2 ANQGSEA, per germline. The CDR3 runs 15 residues. Losses at the gene ends were 8 bases for V and 7 bases for J; bases not matched to a gene: 15. CDR3 amino acids: CSIKAGTSDSGELFF. CDR3 DNA: TGCAGCATTAAAGCCGGGACTAGTGATAGCGGGGAGCTGTTTTTT.

The chain joins TRBV11-2 to TRBJ2-5, with TRBD2 matching 8 bases. CDR1 and CDR2 from the germline V gene are SGHAT and FQNNGV. The V gene end was trimmed by 1 base and the J gene end by 4 bases; junction bases not matched to a gene: 5. There are 15 residues in the CDR3. CDR3 region: CASSLVTGGPETQYF. The CDR3 DNA reads as TGTGCCAGCAGCTTAGTTACGGGAGGGCCAGAGACCCAGTACTTC.

The chain has TRBV23-1 and TRBJ2-3; 8 bases are a match to TRBD1. TRBV23-1 falls under the ORF class, with uncertain function. This CDR3 contains 16 residues. The V segment lost 3 bases and the J segment 4 bases; nucleotides outside the gene matches: 9. CDR3 sequence reads: CASSQRTGFGSDTQYF. In nucleotides, the CDR3 is TGCGCCAGCAGTCAGAGGACAGGGTTTGGATCAGATACGCAGTATTTT.

This clonotype showed up just a few times. The chain is built from TRBV7-8 and TRBJ2-7; D gene uncertain. In germline, CDR1 is SGHVS, CDR2 FQNEAQ. The V and J ends lost 0 bases and 4 bases respectively, with 7 bases between them. The CDR3 is 13 amino acids. The DNA for the CDR3 is TGTGCCAGCAGCTTAGCCGTACGGTACGAGCAGTACTTC. It specifies CASSLAVRYEQYF. The complete variable domain, with remaining parts taken from reference TRBV7-8 and TRBJ2-7, reads GAGVSQSPRYKVAKRGQDVALRCDPISGHVSLFWYQQALGQGPEFLTYFQNEAQLDKSGLPSDRFFAERPEGSVSTLKIQRTQQEDSAVYLCASSLAVRYEQYFGPGTRLTVT.

This clonotype was seen many times. The rearrangement joins TRBV7-9 to TRBJ2-2; a weak D match, TRBD2 (5 bases). The CDR3 is made up of 16 amino acids. V dropped 5 bases and J dropped 3 bases, with 16 bases sitting between them. Germline lookup yields CDR1 SEHNR and CDR2 FQNEAQ (reference sequence). CDR3 loop: CASSPRTRTHTGELFF. The CDR3 DNA reads TGTGCCAGCAGCCCGCGTACTAGGACCCACACCGGGGAGCTGTTTTTT. Full variable domain (remainder filled in from reference TRBV7-9 and TRBJ2-2): DTGVSQNPRHKITKRGQNVTFRCDPISEHNRLYWYRQTLGQGPEFLTYFQNEAQLEKSRLLSDRFSAERPKGSFSTLEIQRTEQGDSAMYLCASSPRTRTHTGELFFGEGSRLTVL.

This clonotype was seen ten or more times. This chain joins TRBV24-1 and TRBJ2-1; D is uncertain. The V and J ends lost 4 bases and 12 bases respectively, with 21 bases between them. The CDR3 covers 15 residues. Germline CDR1 and CDR2: KGHDR and SFDVKD. CDR3 in DNA: TGTGCCACCAGTGACCCAACCTCAACCCTTCGGATGCAGTTCTTC. It codes for CATSDPTSTLRMQFF.

The chain couples TRBV18 to TRBJ2-7; D is tentatively TRBD1 or TRBD2 (5 bases each). Per the germline V gene, CDR1 is KGHSH and CDR2 is LQKENI. Trimming took off 6 bases at V and 4 bases at J, with 13 bases between the two ends. The CDR3 is 13 amino acids. For the CDR3, the DNA is TGTGCCAGCTCCCCCGGGACCGCTTACGAGCAGTACTTC. Its protein is CASSPGTAYEQYF.

This clonotype was detected a few times. The chain couples TRBV20-1 to TRBJ1-4; D possibly corresponds to TRBD1 (6 bases). V lost 5 bases and J lost 8, with 18 bases in between. Per germline, CDR1 DFQATT and CDR2 SNEGSKA (reference sequence). CDR3 length: 14 residues. The CDR3 DNA follows: TGCAGTGCTCCTCCGGGACACCGAGGGGAAAAACTGTTTTTT. Translating gives CSAPPGHRGEKLFF.

This clonotype was recorded a few times. The CDR3 loop reads CASSQITGRIYEQYF. Here the CDR3 DNA reads TGTGCCAGCAGCCAAATAACGGGACGGATCTACGAGCAGTACTTC. The J gene is TRBJ2-7, the V gene TRBV11-2; D is possibly TRBD1 or TRBD2 (5 bases each). The CDR3 has 15 amino acids. Germline V CDR1 and CDR2: SGHAT, FQNNGV. Trimming shortened V by 5 bases and J by 3 bases, and 17 bases separated the two germline ends. The whole variable domain, filled in from reference TRBV11-2 and TRBJ2-7, reads EAGVAQSPRYKIIEKRQSVAFWCNPISGHATLYWYQQILGQGPKLLIQFQNNGVVDDSQLPKDRFSAERLKGVDSTLKIQPAKLEDSAVYLCASSQITGRIYEQYFGPGTRLTVT.

The table lists this clonotype with many counts. V is TRBV3-1 and J is TRBJ2-3; D is undetermined. CDR1 and CDR2 (germline): LGHDT, YNNKEL (reference sequence). The CDR3 consists of 12 residues. Trimming pared 4 bases from V and 1 base from J, leaving 3 bases between. The DNA for the CDR3 is TGTGCCAGCAGCCTACGCACAGATACGCAGTATTTT. Its translation: CASSLRTDTQYF.

This clonotype was recorded a few times. The chain couples TRBV7-9 to TRBJ2-3; tentatively, D is TRBD1 or TRBD2 (5 bases each). CDR3 length: 16 residues. The V end lost 1 base, the J end lost 4 bases, and 15 bases lay between the germline ends. Germline lookup yields CDR1 SEHNR and CDR2 FQNEAQ (reference sequence). Here the CDR3 DNA reads TGTGCCAGCAGCTTAGAATGGGACCTTGATTCAGATACGCAGTATTTT. Its protein product is CASSLEWDLDSDTQYF.

There are many counts of this clonotype. V and J are TRBV7-3 and TRBJ2-2; the D gene is possibly TRBD1 (5 bases). The V and J ends lost 5 bases and 5 bases respectively, with 18 bases between them. Germline CDR1 and CDR2: SGHTA and FQGTGA. CDR3 size: 16 residues. DNA for the CDR3: TGTGCCAGCAGCCTACAAGGACAACGTGGGACCGGGGAGCTGTTTTTT. It encodes CASSLQGQRGTGELFF.